What follows is one T cell receptor beta chain and its context. This CDR3 region has 15 residues. The J segment lost 3 bases and the V segment lost 8 bases, leaving 10 bases of the junction unmatched. The V gene's germline CDR1 is MNHEY and CDR2 SVGAGI. Method: immunoSEQ multiplex PCR; TCRdb's copy keeps in-frame clones and lacks some. The sample shows approximately 210,000 clones, 70% to 85% of them seen only once. Patients of the Seattle cohort, enrolled during active infection, were followed longitudinally. This specimen belongs to a study of blood T cell repertoires in COVID-19. Background on the study: Both acute and convalescent COVID-19 samples were obtained from the United States, Italy and Spain. T cells, B-cell-depleted T cells, or PBMCs provided the cDNA or gDNA that served as material.

The clonotype was recovered from a woman aged 80 or over with COVID-19, enrolled during active disease. The gene calls are TRBV6-5 and TRBJ1-1; 9 nucleotides agree with TRBD1. The sequencing input was peripheral blood. The CDR3 region has the DNA TGTGCCAGCGGGGGGACAGGGCCCAGAGACACTGAAGCTTTCTTT. The encoded protein is CASGGTGPRDTEAFF.